The clone carrying this T cell receptor beta chain has only a few counts. Authors' analysis steps: From reference gene primer amplification, estimates of nucleated cell counts were derived. Only in-frame clones appear in the TCRdb table, and some are missing; sequencing was by immunoSEQ multiplex PCR. V and J calls and clone size are given by that table; D and trimming were obtained from the DNA. Counted here are around 130,000 clones, 87% occurring once; the ten biggest clones make up less than 2.5%. Trimming stripped 3 bases from V and 5 bases from J, with 14 bases between. Looked up from germline, CDR1 is PRHDT and CDR2 is FYEKMQ (reference sequence). This CDR3 contains 14 residues. This record comes from a study of blood T cell repertoires in COVID-19. Study summary: Some COVID-19 samples were acute and others convalescent; all came from the United States, Italy and Spain. T cells, B-cell-depleted T cells, or PBMCs supplied cDNA or gDNA.

The rearrangement links TRBV13 to TRBJ2-7, with unresolved D. This sequence originates from a woman aged 50 to 60 with acute or convalescent COVID-19. The sequenced sample was peripheral blood. CDR3 sequence (DNA): TGTGCCAGCAGCTTGGGCAGGTTGGGCGACGAGCAGTACTTC. Its protein product is CASSLGRLGDEQYF.